The rows below give T cell receptor beta chains drawn from one sample of a study of response to subunit inactivated influenza vaccine. TCRdb independently ran MiXCR on the RT-PCR reads; one entry per CDR3 protein. This sample has roughly 290,000 distinct CDR3 sequences, with 20% to 25% found just once. The sequenced sample was PBMCs from blood, obtained approximately 20 months after vaccination. The receptors originated from a man between 45 and 75 years old who received an inactivated influenza vaccine. The CDR3 runs from the conserved cysteine through the conserved F or W.

TRBJ1-5 | TRBV5-5 | CASSWEQGKQPQHF
TRBJ2-2 | TRBV10-3 | CAITTSGTGELFF
TRBJ1-6 | TRBV5-1 | CASSQAPYNSPLHF
TRBJ2-1 | TRBV28 | CASSSPGGPYNEQFF
TRBJ2-3 | TRBV3-1 | CASSQSLMAGLTDTQYF
TRBJ2-1 | TRBV20-1 | CSAHGGTSQISYNEQFF
TRBJ2-3 | TRBV20-1 | CSARAGGPSTDTQYF
TRBJ2-5 | TRBV24-1 | CATSAVGLAGETQYF
TRBJ1-1 | TRBV20-1 | CSARDRGGWTEAFF
TRBJ1-5 | TRBV20-1 | CSAAGEPSNQPQHF
TRBJ1-2 | TRBV20-1 | CSARFLTKGYTF
TRBJ1-1 | TRBV20-1 | CSARGGLNTEAFF
TRBJ2-1 | TRBV30 | CAWDLSGVDEQFF
TRBJ1-1 | TRBV4-3 | CASSTGTGGPYWAFF
TRBJ1-6 | TRBV10-3 | CAISDRGSDSPLHF
TRBJ1-1 | TRBV5-1 | CASSPGDLNTEAFF
TRBJ1-1 | TRBV7-9 | CASSLQGGDTEAFF
TRBJ1-4 | TRBV11-1 | CASSSGRLEPTGGNEKLFF
TRBJ1-2 | TRBV20-1 | CSVSLDGGQHGYTF
TRBJ2-5 | TRBV6-2/TRBV6-3 | CASSYPRREAPPQWRWTQYF
TRBJ1-5 | TRBV5-1 | CASSVTGGNQPQHF
TRBJ1-2 | TRBV4-3 | CASSQDSGGTNYGYTF